This TCR beta chain was identified during a study of long-term antiretroviral therapy in people with HIV. General study findings and limits: The clones with expansion before ART were dominant in the repertoire at all time points.

As regards this clone: Its antigen is still unknown.

The samples, holding 1-10 million cryopreserved PBMC, were thawed before DNA extraction was carried out. Version v3.0 of the immunoSEQ assay ran at survey level. The table came from immunoSEQ multiplex PCR; TCRdb's copy has only in-frame clones and leaves some out. The sample lists over 15,000 clones, 80% to 90% occurring once. Sequenced here: unsorted PBMCs, sampled 4.2 years after starting antiretroviral therapy. The origin of this receptor is a man over 45 with HIV.

The CDR3 protein is CASSLAAGGTDTQYF. In DNA, the CDR3 is TGTGCCAGCAGCTTAGCGGCAGGGGGCACAGATACGCAGTATTTT. The chain links TRBV7-9 to TRBJ2-3; a weak D match, TRBD1 (6 bases). Germline values: CDR1 SEHNR, CDR2 FQNEAQ (reference sequence). The V gene lost 0 bases and the J gene lost 1 base, with 8 bases spanning the gap. This CDR3 spans 15 amino acids.